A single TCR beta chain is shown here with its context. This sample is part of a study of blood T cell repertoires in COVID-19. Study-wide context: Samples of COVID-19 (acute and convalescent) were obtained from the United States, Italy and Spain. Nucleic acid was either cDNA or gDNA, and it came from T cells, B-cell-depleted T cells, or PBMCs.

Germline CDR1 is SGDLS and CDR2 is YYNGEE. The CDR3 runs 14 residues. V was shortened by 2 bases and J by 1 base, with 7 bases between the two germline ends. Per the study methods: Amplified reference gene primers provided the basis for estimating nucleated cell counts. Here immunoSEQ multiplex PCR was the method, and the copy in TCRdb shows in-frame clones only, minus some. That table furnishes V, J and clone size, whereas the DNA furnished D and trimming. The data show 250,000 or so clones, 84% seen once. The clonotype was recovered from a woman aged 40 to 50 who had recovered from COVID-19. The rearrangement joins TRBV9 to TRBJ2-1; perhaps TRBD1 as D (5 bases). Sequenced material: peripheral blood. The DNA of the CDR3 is TGTGCCAGCAGCGTGGCAGGGTCCTACAATGAGCAGTTCTTC. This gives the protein CASSVAGSYNEQFF.